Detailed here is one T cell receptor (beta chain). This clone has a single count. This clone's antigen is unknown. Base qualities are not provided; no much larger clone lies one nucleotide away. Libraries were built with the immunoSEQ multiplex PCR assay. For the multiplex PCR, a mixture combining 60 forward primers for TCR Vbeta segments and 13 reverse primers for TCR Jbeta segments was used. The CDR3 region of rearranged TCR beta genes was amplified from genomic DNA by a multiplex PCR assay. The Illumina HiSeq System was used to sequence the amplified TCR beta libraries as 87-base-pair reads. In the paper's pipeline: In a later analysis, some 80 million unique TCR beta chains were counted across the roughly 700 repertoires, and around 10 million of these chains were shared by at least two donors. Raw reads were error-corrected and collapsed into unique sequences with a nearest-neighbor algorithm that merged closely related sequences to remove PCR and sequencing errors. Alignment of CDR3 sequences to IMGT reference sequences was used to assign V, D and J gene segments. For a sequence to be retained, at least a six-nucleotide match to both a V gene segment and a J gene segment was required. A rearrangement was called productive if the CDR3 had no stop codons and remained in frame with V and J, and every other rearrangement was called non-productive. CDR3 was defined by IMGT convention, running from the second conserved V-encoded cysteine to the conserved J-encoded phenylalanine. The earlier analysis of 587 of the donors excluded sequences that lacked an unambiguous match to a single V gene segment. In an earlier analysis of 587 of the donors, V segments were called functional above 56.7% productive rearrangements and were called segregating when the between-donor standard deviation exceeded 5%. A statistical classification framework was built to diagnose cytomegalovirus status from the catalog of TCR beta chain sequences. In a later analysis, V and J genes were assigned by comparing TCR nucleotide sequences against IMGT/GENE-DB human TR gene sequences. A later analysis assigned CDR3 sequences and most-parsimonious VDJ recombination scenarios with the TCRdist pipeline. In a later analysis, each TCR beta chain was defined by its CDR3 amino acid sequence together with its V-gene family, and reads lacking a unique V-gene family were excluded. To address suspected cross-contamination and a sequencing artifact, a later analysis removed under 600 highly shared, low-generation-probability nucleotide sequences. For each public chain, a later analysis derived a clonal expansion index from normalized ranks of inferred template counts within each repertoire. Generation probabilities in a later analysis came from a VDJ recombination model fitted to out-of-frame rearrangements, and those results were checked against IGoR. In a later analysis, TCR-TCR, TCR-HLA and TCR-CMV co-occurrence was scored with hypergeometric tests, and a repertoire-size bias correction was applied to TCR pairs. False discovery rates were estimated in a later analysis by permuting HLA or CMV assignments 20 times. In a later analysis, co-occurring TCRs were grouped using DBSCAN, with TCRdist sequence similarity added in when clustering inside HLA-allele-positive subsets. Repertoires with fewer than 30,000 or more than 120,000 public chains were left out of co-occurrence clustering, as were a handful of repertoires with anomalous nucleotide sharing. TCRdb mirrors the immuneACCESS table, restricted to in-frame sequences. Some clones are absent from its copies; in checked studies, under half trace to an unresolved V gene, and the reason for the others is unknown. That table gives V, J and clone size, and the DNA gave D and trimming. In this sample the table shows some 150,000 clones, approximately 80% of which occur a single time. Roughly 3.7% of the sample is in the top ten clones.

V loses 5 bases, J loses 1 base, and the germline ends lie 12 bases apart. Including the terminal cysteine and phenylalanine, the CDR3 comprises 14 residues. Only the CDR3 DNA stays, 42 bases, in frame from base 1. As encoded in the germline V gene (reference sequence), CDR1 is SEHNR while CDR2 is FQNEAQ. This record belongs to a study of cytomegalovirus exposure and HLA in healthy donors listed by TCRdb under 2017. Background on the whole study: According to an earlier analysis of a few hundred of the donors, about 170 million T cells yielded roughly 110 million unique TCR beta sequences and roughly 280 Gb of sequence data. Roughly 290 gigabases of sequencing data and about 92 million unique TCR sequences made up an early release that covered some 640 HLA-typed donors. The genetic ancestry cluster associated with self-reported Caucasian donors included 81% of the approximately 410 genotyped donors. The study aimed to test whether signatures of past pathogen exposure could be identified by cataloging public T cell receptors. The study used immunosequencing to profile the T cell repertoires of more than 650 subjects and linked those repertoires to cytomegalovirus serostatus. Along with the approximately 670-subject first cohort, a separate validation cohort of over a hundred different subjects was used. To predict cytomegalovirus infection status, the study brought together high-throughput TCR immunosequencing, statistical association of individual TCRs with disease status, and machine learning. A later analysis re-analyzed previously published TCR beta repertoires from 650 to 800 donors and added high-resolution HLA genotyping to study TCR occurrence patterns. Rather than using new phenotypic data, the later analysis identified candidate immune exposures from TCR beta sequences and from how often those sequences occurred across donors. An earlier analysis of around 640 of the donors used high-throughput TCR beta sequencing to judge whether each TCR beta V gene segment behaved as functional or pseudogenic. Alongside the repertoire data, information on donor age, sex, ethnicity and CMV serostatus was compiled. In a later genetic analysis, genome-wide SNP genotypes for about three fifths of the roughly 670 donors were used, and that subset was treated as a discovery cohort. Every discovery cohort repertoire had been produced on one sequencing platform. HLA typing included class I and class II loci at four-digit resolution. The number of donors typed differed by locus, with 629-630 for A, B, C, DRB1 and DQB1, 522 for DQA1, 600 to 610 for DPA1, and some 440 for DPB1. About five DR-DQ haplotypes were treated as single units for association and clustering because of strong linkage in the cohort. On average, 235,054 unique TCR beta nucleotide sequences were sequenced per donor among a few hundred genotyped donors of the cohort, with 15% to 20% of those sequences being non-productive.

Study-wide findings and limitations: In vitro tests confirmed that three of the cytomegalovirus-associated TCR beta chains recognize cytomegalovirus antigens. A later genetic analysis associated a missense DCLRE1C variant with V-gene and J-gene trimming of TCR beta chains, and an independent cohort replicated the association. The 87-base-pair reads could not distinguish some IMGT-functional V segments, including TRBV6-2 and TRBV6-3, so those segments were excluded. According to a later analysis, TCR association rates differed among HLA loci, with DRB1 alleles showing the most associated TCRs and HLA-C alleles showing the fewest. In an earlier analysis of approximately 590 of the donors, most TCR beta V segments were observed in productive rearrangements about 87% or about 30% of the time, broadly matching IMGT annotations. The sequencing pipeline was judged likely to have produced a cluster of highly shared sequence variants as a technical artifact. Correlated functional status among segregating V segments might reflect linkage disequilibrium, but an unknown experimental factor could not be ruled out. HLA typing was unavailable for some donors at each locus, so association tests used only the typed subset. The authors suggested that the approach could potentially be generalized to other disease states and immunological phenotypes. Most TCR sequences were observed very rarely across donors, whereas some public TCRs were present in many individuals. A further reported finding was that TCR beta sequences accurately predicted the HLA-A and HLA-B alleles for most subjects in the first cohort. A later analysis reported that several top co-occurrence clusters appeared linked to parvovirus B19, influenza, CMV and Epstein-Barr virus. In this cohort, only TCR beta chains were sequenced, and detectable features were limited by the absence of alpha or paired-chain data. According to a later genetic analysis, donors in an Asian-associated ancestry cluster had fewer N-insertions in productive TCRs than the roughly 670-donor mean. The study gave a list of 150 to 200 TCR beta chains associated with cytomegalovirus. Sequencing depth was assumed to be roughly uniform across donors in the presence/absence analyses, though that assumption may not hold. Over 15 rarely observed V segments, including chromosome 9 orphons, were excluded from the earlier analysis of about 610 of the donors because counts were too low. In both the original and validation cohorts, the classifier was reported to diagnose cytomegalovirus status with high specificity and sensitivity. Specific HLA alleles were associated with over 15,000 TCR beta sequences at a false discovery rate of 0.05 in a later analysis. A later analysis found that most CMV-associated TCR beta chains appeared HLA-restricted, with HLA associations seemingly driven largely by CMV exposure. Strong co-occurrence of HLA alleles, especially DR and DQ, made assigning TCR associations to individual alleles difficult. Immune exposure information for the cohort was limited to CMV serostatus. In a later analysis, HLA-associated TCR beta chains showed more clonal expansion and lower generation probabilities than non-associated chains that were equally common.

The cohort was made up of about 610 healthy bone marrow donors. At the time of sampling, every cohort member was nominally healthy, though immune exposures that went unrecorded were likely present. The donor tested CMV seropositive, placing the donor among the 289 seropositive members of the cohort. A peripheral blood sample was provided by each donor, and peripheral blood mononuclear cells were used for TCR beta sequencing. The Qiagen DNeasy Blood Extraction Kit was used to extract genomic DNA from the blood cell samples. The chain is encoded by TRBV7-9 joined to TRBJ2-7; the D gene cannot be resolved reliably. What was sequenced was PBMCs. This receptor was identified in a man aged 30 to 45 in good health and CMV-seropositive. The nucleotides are TGTGCCAGCAGCCTCCTCCCCGGGTCCTACGAGCAGTACTTC. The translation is CASSLLPGSYEQYF.